This T cell receptor (beta chain) comes out of a study of blood T cell repertoires in COVID-19. Study overall: Recovered status in Cohort 3 required two negative PCRs, clearance, or symptom resolution. PBMCs, B-cell-depleted T cells, or T cells were the source of the cDNA or gDNA that made up the material.

TCRdb's copy holds only in-frame clones and misses some; the assay was immunoSEQ multiplex PCR. Of some 220,000 clones in the sample, about 86% were seen once. Recruitment covered some 25 US areas and drew participants whose ages spanned roughly 18 to 100 years. Each participant's cohort was designated according to participant-reported clinical history. The germline V and J ends were trimmed by 7 bases and 0 bases, with 13 bases remaining between them. This CDR3 has 15 amino acids. Germline V lookup: CDR1 LNHDA, CDR2 SQIVND (reference sequence). The genes are TRBV19 and TRBJ1-5; D not resolved. Material for sequencing was PBMCs or T cells enriched from blood (not recorded which). This receptor was taken from a woman aged 50 to 60 in a cohort exposed to, infected with or recovered from COVID-19 (not recorded which). CDR3 residues: CASNEGRISNQPQHF. The DNA for the CDR3 is TGTGCCAGTAATGAAGGGAGGATTAGCAATCAGCCCCAGCATTTT. Full variable domain (remainder filled in from reference TRBV19 and TRBJ1-5): DGGITQSPKYLFRKEGQNVTLSCEQNLNHDAMYWYRQDPGQGLRLIYYSQIVNDFQKGDIAEGYSVSREKKESFPLTVTSAQKNPTAFYLCASNEGRISNQPQHFGDGTRLSIL.